The rows below give T cell receptor beta chains drawn from one sample of a study of T-cell reconstitution after alpha-beta-depleted transplantation in children. TCRdb reprocessed the PCR reads with MiXCR, giving one entry per CDR3 protein. The repertoire includes 240,000 or so distinct CDR3 sequences, more than 10% of them detected once, and around 3% sits in the top ten. Sequencing was performed on PBMCs from the stem cell graft donor, taken from the stem cell graft. The receptors stem from a human donor who donated a stem cell graft to a child with acute lymphoblastic leukemia. Both conserved end residues are part of each CDR3. The D gene is left open where the match is weak. Only some rows state a clone size, as once, few, many or a class for expanded clones.

clone size	J gene	D gene	V gene	CDR3 protein	CDR3 DNA
.	TRBJ1-2	TRBD1	TRBV5-1	CASSLDQGENYGYTF	TGCGCCAGCAGCTTGGATCAGGGGGAGAACTATGGCTACACCTTC
few	TRBJ1-2	TRBD1	TRBV20-1	CSAGETGNYGYTF	TGCAGTGCTGGCGAGACAGGGAACTATGGCTACACCTTC
many	TRBJ1-1	TRBD1	TRBV12-3/TRBV12-4	CASTDRGGVGEAFF	TGTGCCAGCACCGACAGGGGCGGCGTGGGTGAAGCTTTCTTT
.	TRBJ2-1	TRBD1	TRBV20-1	CSAVFDRATSFPEDEQFF	TGCAGTGCTGTATTTGACAGGGCGACTTCTTTCCCCGAGGATGAGCAGTTCTTC
many	TRBJ1-1	.	TRBV10-3	CAISARGKSDTEAFF	TGTGCCATCAGCGCCAGGGGAAAGAGTGACACTGAAGCTTTCTTT
many	TRBJ1-4	.	TRBV5-1	CASSLLGPSTNEKLFF	TGCGCCAGCAGCTTGCTCGGGCCCTCAACTAATGAAAAACTGTTTTTT
.	TRBJ1-6	.	TRBV19	CASSIAPGSNSPLHF	TGTGCCAGTAGTATCGCGCCAGGGTCGAATTCACCCCTCCACTTT
.	TRBJ2-7	.	TRBV7-9	CASSLRQNNEQYF	TGTGCCAGCAGCTTAAGGCAGAATAACGAGCAGTACTTC
few	TRBJ2-7	.	TRBV7-9	CASSSVSGSYEQYF	TGTGCCAGCAGTTCCGTTAGCGGTTCCTACGAGCAGTACTTC
many	TRBJ2-1	.	TRBV19	CASLGNEQFF	TGTGCCAGTCTAGGCAATGAGCAGTTCTTC
many	TRBJ1-5	TRBD1	TRBV6-1	CASSELRTGGNQPQHF	TGTGCCAGCAGTGAACTTCGGACAGGGGGCAATCAGCCCCAGCATTTT
many	TRBJ2-3	TRBD1	TRBV20-1	CSAVHRGPTDTQYF	TGCAGTGCAGTTCACAGGGGGCCTACAGATACGCAGTATTTT
many	TRBJ2-3	.	TRBV4-3	CASSQEVLFSTDTQYF	TGCGCCAGCAGCCAAGAAGTGCTTTTTAGCACAGATACGCAGTATTTT
many	TRBJ1-1	TRBD1	TRBV5-1	CASSLGDRTVAEAFF	TGCGCCAGCAGCTTGGGGGACAGGACCGTGGCTGAAGCTTTCTTT
many	TRBJ2-5	.	TRBV5-1	CASSQAAGRQETQYF	TGCGCCAGCAGCCAGGCGGCGGGGAGGCAAGAGACCCAGTACTTC
many	TRBJ2-3	.	TRBV24-1	CATSDLGTRTDTQYF	TGTGCCACCAGTGATTTGGGGACCCGCACAGATACGCAGTATTTT
many	TRBJ1-5	.	TRBV5-5	CASSPQTQENYQPQHF	TGTGCCAGCAGCCCTCAAACGCAGGAGAATTATCAGCCCCAGCATTTT
.	TRBJ1-5	TRBD1	TRBV6-2/TRBV6-3	CASSYSSGQGLNQPQHF	TGTGCCAGCAGTTACTCCTCCGGACAGGGCCTCAATCAGCCCCAGCATTTT
few	TRBJ2-1	.	TRBV7-9	CASSPPRDSYNEQFF	TGTGCCAGCAGCCCCCCGCGGGACTCCTACAATGAGCAGTTCTTC
few	TRBJ1-1	.	TRBV29-1	CSVVVVRRDLGTLEAFF	TGCAGCGTTGTAGTGGTCAGACGAGATCTGGGGACACTGGAAGCTTTCTTT
many	TRBJ2-3	.	TRBV4-2	CASSQDSGTDTQYF	TGTGCCAGCAGCCAAGATAGTGGCACAGATACGCAGTATTTT
many	TRBJ2-7	.	TRBV27	CASFTPGHPSYEQYF	TGTGCCAGCTTTACCCCGGGACACCCTTCCTACGAGCAGTACTTC
few	TRBJ2-2	.	TRBV6-1	CASSDMGGKNTGELFF	TGTGCCAGCAGTGATATGGGGGGAAAGAACACCGGGGAGCTGTTTTTT
many	TRBJ1-2	.	TRBV15	CATSRELRQGSYGYTF	TGTGCCACCAGCCGTGAACTAAGGCAGGGATCCTATGGCTACACCTTC
many	TRBJ2-1	TRBD2	TRBV12-3/TRBV12-4	CASSLRASGGALGNEQFF	TGTGCCAGCAGTTTACGTGCTAGCGGGGGGGCCCTTGGGAATGAGCAGTTCTTC
many	TRBJ2-3	.	TRBV20-1	CSATHGTTSTDTQYF	TGCAGTGCTACCCACGGGACAACTAGCACAGATACGCAGTATTTT
many	TRBJ2-3	TRBD2	TRBV4-1	CASSQVIAGGSDTQYF	TGCGCCAGCAGCCAGGTCATAGCGGGGGGTTCAGATACGCAGTATTTT
many	TRBJ1-4	.	TRBV6-5	CASSYPPGEKLFF	TGTGCCAGCAGTTACCCACCAGGCGAAAAACTGTTTTTT